A selection of T cell receptor beta chains follows, all from one sample in a study of T cells in Graves' hyperthyroidism and ophthalmopathy. TCRdb re-derived calls from the multiplex PCR reads in MiXCR, one entry per CDR3 protein. The sample includes some 300,000 distinct CDR3 sequences, about an eighth of them seen just once. Sequencing used blood. The receptors originated from a woman aged 25 to 45 with Graves' hyperthyroidism that later progressed to Graves' ophthalmopathy. Both conserved end residues are part of each CDR3. D genes are given only for firm matches. Clone size is shown for a subset of rows, as once, few, many or a class of expanded clone.

D | size | J | V | CDR3 | DNA
- | many | TRBJ2-7 | TRBV9 | CASSDTGGYEQYF | TGTGCCAGCAGCGACACGGGCGGGTACGAGCAGTACTTC
TRBD2 | many | TRBJ2-1 | TRBV7-9 | CASSPPGLAGKGEQFF | TGTGCCAGCAGCCCGCCGGGACTAGCGGGAAAGGGTGAGCAGTTCTTC
- | many | TRBJ1-5 | TRBV2 | CASSVENSNQPQHF | TGTGCCAGCAGTGTCGAAAACAGCAATCAGCCCCAGCATTTT
- | many | TRBJ1-1 | TRBV9 | CASSVWEGTEAFF | TGTGCCAGCAGCGTATGGGAAGGAACTGAAGCTTTCTTT
- | many | TRBJ2-1 | TRBV13 | CASSYSARRYNEQFF | TGTGCCAGCAGCTATAGCGCCAGAAGGTACAATGAGCAGTTCTTC
TRBD2 | many | TRBJ2-7 | TRBV12-3/TRBV12-4 | CASSRAGGGEQYF | TGTGCCAGCAGTAGGGCGGGAGGGGGCGAGCAGTACTTC
- | many | TRBJ2-2 | TRBV5-1 | CASSLRGRVTGELFF | TGCGCCAGCAGCCTACGGGGGCGCGTCACCGGGGAGCTGTTTTTT
- | - | TRBJ1-3 | TRBV28 | CASSRTRDGNTIYF | TGTGCCAGCAGCCGGACCAGGGACGGAAACACCATATATTTT
- | - | TRBJ1-5 | TRBV28 | CASSTGPPYSNQPQHF | TGTGCCAGCAGCACTGGCCCCCCTTATAGCAATCAGCCCCAGCATTTT
- | few | TRBJ2-3 | TRBV19 | CASSIDGSTDTQYF | TGTGCCAGTAGTATTGACGGCAGCACAGATACGCAGTATTTT
- | many | TRBJ2-7 | TRBV7-9 | CASSKPGLQSYEQYF | TGTGCCAGCAGCAAACCGGGACTCCAATCCTACGAGCAGTACTTC
- | many | TRBJ1-1 | TRBV7-9 | CASRAPGVGAEAFF | TGTGCCAGCAGGGCCCCAGGGGTGGGGGCTGAAGCTTTCTTT
TRBD1 | - | TRBJ2-5 | TRBV25-1 | CASSELSDRDAETQYF | TGTGCCAGCAGTGAATTGTCCGACAGGGATGCGGAGACCCAGTACTTC
- | many | TRBJ2-7 | TRBV20-1 | CSATKATGGREQYF | TGCAGTGCTACAAAAGCGACTGGGGGGCGAGAGCAGTACTTC
TRBD1 | - | TRBJ1-2 | TRBV11-2 | CASSLGDREYGYTF | TGTGCCAGCAGCTTAGGGGACAGGGAGTATGGCTACACCTTC
TRBD1 | many | TRBJ2-7 | TRBV28 | CASSLPDRGREQYF | TGTGCCAGCAGTTTACCAGACAGGGGGCGGGAGCAGTACTTC
TRBD2 | - | TRBJ2-3 | TRBV7-9 | CASSSGTSGPPTTDTQYF | TGTGCCAGCAGCTCCGGGACTAGCGGGCCCCCGACCACGGATACGCAGTATTTT
- | - | TRBJ1-1 | TRBV4-1 | CASSQVEPEAFF | TGCGCCAGCAGCCAAGTAGAGCCCGAAGCTTTCTTT
- | many | TRBJ1-2 | TRBV7-2 | CASSLLDVPPIEGYTF | TGTGCCAGCAGCTTACTAGACGTACCTCCAATTGAAGGCTACACCTTC
TRBD2 | many | TRBJ2-5 | TRBV6-5 | CASSYSGLAAQETQYF | TGTGCCAGCAGTTACTCGGGACTAGCGGCTCAAGAGACCCAGTACTTC
- | many | TRBJ2-5 | TRBV12-3/TRBV12-4 | CATGVAVQETQYF | TGTGCCACAGGGGTAGCGGTACAAGAGACCCAGTACTTC
- | many | TRBJ2-1 | TRBV4-1 | CASSQEVWEFYEQFF | TGCGCCAGCAGCCAAGAGGTGTGGGAGTTCTATGAGCAGTTCTTC
- | many | TRBJ1-2 | TRBV28 | CASSGTYGYTF | TGTGCCAGCAGCGGGACTTATGGCTACACCTTC
- | many | TRBJ1-4 | TRBV7-9 | CASSLGAKGEKLFF | TGTGCCAGCAGCTTAGGGGCTAAAGGGGAAAAACTGTTTTTT
- | many | TRBJ1-1 | TRBV24-1 | CATIPRPEAFF | TGTGCCACGATACCCAGACCTGAAGCTTTCTTT
- | many | TRBJ1-5 | TRBV7-9 | CASSSQGSNQPQHF | TGTGCCAGCAGTTCCCAGGGGAGCAATCAGCCCCAGCATTTT
TRBD1 | many | TRBJ2-5 | TRBV5-1 | CASSVQGAKETQYF | TGCGCCAGCAGCGTCCAGGGGGCAAAAGAGACCCAGTACTTC
- | many | TRBJ2-7 | TRBV6-1 | CASSAENRGLLHEQYF | TGTGCCAGCAGTGCCGAAAACAGAGGGCTACTACACGAGCAGTACTTC
- | many | TRBJ1-5 | TRBV6-1 | CASQAGVHQPQHF | TGTGCCAGCCAGGCAGGGGTCCATCAGCCCCAGCATTTT